Listed here is a single T cell receptor (beta chain). Its antigen is still unknown. Investigators profiled TCR beta VDJ and CDR3 from genomic DNA template. TCRdb re-derived calls from the reads in MiXCR, one entry per CDR3 protein. The data show 35,000 to 50,000 distinct CDR3 sequences, with approximately 67% seen just once and 20% to 25% held by the top ten. These data come from a study of CD8+CD57+ T cells in acquired aplastic anemia. Turning to the study itself: Sorted CD4+ and CD8+ cells yielded roughly 3.4 ug of DNA on average. Sequencing produced an average of roughly 11 million reads per healthy donor for CD4+ cells. General study results and limits: Patients and controls had CD8+ Simpson's diversity values that were not significantly distinct.

The sample was sorted CD4+, CD8+, or CD8+CD57+ T cells (not recorded which) from PBMCs. The clonotype comes from a human donor in good health, serving as a control.

The CDR3 coding sequence is TGCGCCAGCAGCGAGACCCCCTCTGGAAACACCATATATTTT. Its protein is CASSETPSGNTIYF. This chain joins TRBV4-1 and TRBJ1-3, with unresolved D. Germline CDR1 and CDR2: MGHRA and YSYEKL. CDR3 length equals 14 residues. Trimming pared 5 bases from V and 0 bases from J, leaving 8 bases between.